The clone carrying this TCR beta chain was recorded a few times. This CDR3 has 15 amino acids. The germline CDR1 and CDR2 sequences are DFQATT and SNEGSKA (reference sequence). Trimming stripped 6 bases from V and 2 bases from J, with 18 bases between. A second PCR, run for about 7 to 11 cycles, used a sample-barcoded 5' primer plus a J-beta primer mix. A template-switch adaptor with 12 random nucleotides tagged each cDNA molecule. TCRdb recomputed calls from the 5' RACE reads with MiXCR, one row per CDR3 protein. The sample includes under 1,000,000 distinct CDR3 sequences, around 36% of them seen just once. This entry comes from a study of blood T cells in healthy people across ages.

This chain uses TRBV20-1 with TRBJ2-3; possibly TRBD1 or TRBD2 for D (6 bases each). The TCR originated in a man between 18 and 35 years old in good health. What was sequenced was blood. CDR3 sequence: CSAPTSWGATDTQYF. DNA of the CDR3: TGCAGTGCACCTACCTCCTGGGGGGCCACAGATACGCAGTATTTT.